This T cell receptor beta chain was sequenced during a study of blood T cell repertoires in COVID-19. About the research overall: Recovery meant two consecutive negative NP/OP PCR tests, professional clearance, or resolved symptoms.

Assay: immunoSEQ multiplex PCR; the TCRdb copy retains only in-frame clones and omits some. This repertoire shows roughly 200,000 clones, more than 85% found once; its top ten account for 20% to 25%. Assignments of participants to cohorts depended upon their own reported clinical history. Specimen: PBMCs or T cells enriched from blood (not recorded which). The receptor was derived from a woman aged 40-49 years in a cohort exposed to, infected with or recovered from COVID-19 (not recorded which).

CDR3 amino acids: CASDGQGHTEAFF. Written as DNA, the CDR3 is TGTGCCAGTGATGGACAGGGACACACTGAAGCTTTCTTT. The rearrangement joins TRBV2 to TRBJ1-1, with 8 bases fitting TRBD1. The J segment lost 3 bases and the V segment lost 9 bases, leaving 6 bases of the junction unmatched. CDR3 length: 13 amino acids. Germline CDR1 SNHLY, CDR2 FYNNEI. The full variable domain, rest sourced from reference TRBV2 and TRBJ1-1, is EPEVTQTPSHQVTQMGQEVILRCVPISNHLYFYWYRQILGQKVEFLVSFYNNEISEKSEIFDDQFSVERPDGSNFTLKIRSTKLEDSAMYFCASDGQGHTEAFFGQGTRLTVV.